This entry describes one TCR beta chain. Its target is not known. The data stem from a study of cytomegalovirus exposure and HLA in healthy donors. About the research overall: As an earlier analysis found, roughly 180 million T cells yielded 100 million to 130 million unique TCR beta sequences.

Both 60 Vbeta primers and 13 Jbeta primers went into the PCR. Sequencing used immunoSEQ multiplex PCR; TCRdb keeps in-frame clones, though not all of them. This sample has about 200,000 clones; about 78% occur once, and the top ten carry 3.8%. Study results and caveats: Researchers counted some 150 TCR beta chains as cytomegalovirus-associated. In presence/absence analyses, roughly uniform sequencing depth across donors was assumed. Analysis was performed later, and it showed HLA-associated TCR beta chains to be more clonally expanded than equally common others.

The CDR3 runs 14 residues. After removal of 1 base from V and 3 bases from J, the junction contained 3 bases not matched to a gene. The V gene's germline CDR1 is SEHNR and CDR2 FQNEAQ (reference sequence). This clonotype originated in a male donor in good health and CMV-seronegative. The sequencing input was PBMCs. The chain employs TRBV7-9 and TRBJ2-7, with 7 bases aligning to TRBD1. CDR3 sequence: CASSLGPGGYEQYF. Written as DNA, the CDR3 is TGTGCCAGCAGCTTAGGTCCAGGGGGCTACGAGCAGTACTTC.